Listed below are T cell receptor beta chains from one sample, sequenced in a study of CD8 T cells in ankylosing spondylitis. MiXCR, run by TCRdb on the 5' RACE reads, gives a single entry per CDR3 protein. This sample carries over 450,000 distinct CDR3 sequences, over 9.5% of them seen once, and the ten largest clones take almost 7%. Source material: blood, either unsorted or a sorted T cell fraction (not recorded which). These receptors were obtained from a male donor with ankylosing spondylitis. Each CDR3 is given with its conserved first and last residue. The D gene is left open where the match is weak. The listing skips clone size in some rows; elsewhere it reads once, few, many or a size class.

J	V	size	D	CDR3	DNA
TRBJ1-5	TRBV29-1	few	TRBD1	CSAGTGGFHSNQPQHF	TGCAGTGCCGGGACAGGGGGTTTTCATAGCAATCAGCCCCAGCATTTT
TRBJ1-5	TRBV6-1	few	TRBD1	CASETGAIQPQHF	TGTGCCAGCGAGACAGGGGCGATTCAGCCCCAGCATTTT
TRBJ2-7	TRBV5-1	NA	NA	CASSLVGAEQYF	TGCGCCAGCAGCTTGGTTGGGGCCGAGCAGTACTTC
TRBJ2-5	TRBV6-1	few	TRBD2	CASTPGSSGIFQETQYF	TGTGCCAGCACCCCTGGGAGTAGCGGGATCTTCCAAGAGACCCAGTACTTC
TRBJ2-4	TRBV5-1	NA	NA	CASSPGGLLGIQYF	TGCGCCAGCAGCCCCGGTGGACTCCTGGGCATTCAGTACTTC
TRBJ2-7	TRBV12-3/TRBV12-4	NA	TRBD1	CASSSSRGRIGQYF	TGTGCCAGCAGTAGTTCCAGGGGGCGCATCGGGCAGTACTTC
TRBJ2-1	TRBV5-6	NA	TRBD2	CASPTGGSRTGDEQFF	TGTGCCAGCCCCACGGGCGGGAGCCGCACCGGGGATGAGCAGTTCTTC
TRBJ2-7	TRBV15	many	NA	CATSASLLVNYEQYF	TGTGCCACCAGCGCAAGCTTACTAGTTAACTACGAGCAGTACTTC
TRBJ1-4	TRBV20-1	NA	TRBD1	CSARDSRREKLFF	TGCAGTGCCCGGGACAGCCGGAGGGAAAAACTGTTTTTT
TRBJ1-2	TRBV20-1	NA	NA	CSARQGLGHGYTF	TGCAGTGCTAGACAGGGATTGGGGCATGGCTACACCTTC
TRBJ2-1	TRBV15	few	NA	CATSREPTSNEQFF	TGTGCCACCAGCAGAGAACCGACCAGCAATGAGCAGTTCTTC
TRBJ2-1	TRBV9	NA	NA	CASSVGGAASGVNNEQFF	TGTGCCAGCAGCGTAGGGGGGGCTGCCAGCGGGGTTAACAATGAGCAGTTCTTC
TRBJ2-3	TRBV4-1	NA	NA	CASSRAAHYSTDTQYF	TGCGCCAGCAGCCGCGCGGCCCACTACAGCACAGATACGCAGTATTTT
TRBJ2-3	TRBV10-1	few	NA	CASARGGSEDTQYF	TGCGCCAGCGCGCGCGGAGGTTCGGAAGATACGCAGTATTTT
TRBJ2-1	TRBV10-3	few	TRBD1	CAITWDRYNEQFF	TGTGCCATCACGTGGGACAGGTACAATGAGCAGTTCTTC
TRBJ2-7	TRBV13	NA	NA	CASSDSLGHEQYF	TGTGCCAGCTCGGACAGCCTAGGCCACGAGCAGTACTTC
TRBJ1-1	TRBV20-1	NA	TRBD1	CSARDPGTENTEAFF	TGCAGTGCTAGAGACCCCGGGACAGAGAACACTGAAGCTTTCTTT
TRBJ2-1	TRBV20-1	once	TRBD2	CSASWALAGDFREQFF	TGCAGTGCTAGTTGGGCCCTAGCGGGAGATTTTCGTGAGCAGTTCTTC